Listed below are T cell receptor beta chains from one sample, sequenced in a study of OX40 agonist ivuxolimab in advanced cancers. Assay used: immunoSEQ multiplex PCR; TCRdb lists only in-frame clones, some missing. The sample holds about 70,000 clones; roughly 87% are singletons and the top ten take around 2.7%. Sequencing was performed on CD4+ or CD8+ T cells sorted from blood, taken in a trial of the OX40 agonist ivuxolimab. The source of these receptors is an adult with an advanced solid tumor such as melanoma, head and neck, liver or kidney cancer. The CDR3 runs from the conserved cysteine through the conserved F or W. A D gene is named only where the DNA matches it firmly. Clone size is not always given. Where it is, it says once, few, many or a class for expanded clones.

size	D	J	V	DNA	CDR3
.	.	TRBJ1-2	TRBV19	TGTGCCAGTAGTATAGAGGGGCGCGGCTACACCTTC	CASSIEGRGYTF
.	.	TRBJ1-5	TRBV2	TGTGCCAGCAGCCTATGGTCTCTCAATCAGCCCCAGCATTTT	CASSLWSLNQPQHF
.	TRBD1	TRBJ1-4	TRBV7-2	TGTGCCAGCAGCTCTCCGGGACAGGGGCATGAAAAACTGTTTTTT	CASSSPGQGHEKLFF
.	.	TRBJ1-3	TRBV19	TGTGCCAGTAGTATGACCCCCGACAGCTCCGGAAACACCATATATTTT	CASSMTPDSSGNTIYF
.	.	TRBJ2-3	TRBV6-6	TGTGCCAGCAGTCCCCGGTCAGGTGATACGCAGTATTTT	CASSPRSGDTQYF
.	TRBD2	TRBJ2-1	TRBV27	TGTGCCAGCAAGGGCGGGAGTTTTATCAATGAGCAGTTCTTC	CASKGGSFINEQFF
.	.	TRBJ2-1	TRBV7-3	TGTGCCAGCAGCTCCACTCCGGGCCCTGAGCAGTTCTTC	CASSSTPGPEQFF
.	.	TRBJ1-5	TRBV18	TGTGCCAGCTCAGCACTCAAGGGCGGCAATCAGCCCCAGCATTTT	CASSALKGGNQPQHF
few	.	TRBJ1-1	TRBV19	TGTGCCAGTAGATCTCTAAGGACAGCGAACACTGAAGCTTTCTTT	CASRSLRTANTEAFF
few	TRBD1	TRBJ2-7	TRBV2	TGTGCCAGCAGCGGGACAGCGCGATGGGAGCAGTACTTC	CASSGTARWEQYF
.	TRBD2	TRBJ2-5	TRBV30	TGTGCCTGGGGAATAGGACTAGCGGGGGGATGGGAGACCCAGTACTTC	CAWGIGLAGGWETQYF
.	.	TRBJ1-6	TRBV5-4	TGCGCCAGCAGCCAAGATTACGGGACCCGTTTTTCACCCCTCCACTTT	CASSQDYGTRFSPLHF
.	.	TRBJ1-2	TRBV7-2	TGTGCCAGCAGCGAGCGTGGCTATGGCTACACCTTC	CASSERGYGYTF
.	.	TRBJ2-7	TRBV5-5	TGTGCCAGCAGCTTGGAGGGTGGGGGCGGCGAGCAGTACTTC	CASSLEGGGGEQYF
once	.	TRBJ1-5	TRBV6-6	TGTGCCAGCAGCCCCGTTTGGGGAGATAGCAATCAGCCCCAGCATTTT	CASSPVWGDSNQPQHF
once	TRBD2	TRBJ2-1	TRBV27	TGTGCCAGCAAGGGACTAGCGGGAGTAAGCAATGAGCAGTTCTTC	CASKGLAGVSNEQFF
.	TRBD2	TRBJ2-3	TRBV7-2	TGTGCCAGCAGCTTAGCGAGGACTAGCGGGGGGTCAGGTACGCAGTATTTT	CASSLARTSGGSGTQYF
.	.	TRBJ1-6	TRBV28	TGTGCCAGCAGTTCCCCACAGGGAACCTATAATTCACCCCTCCACTTT	CASSSPQGTYNSPLHF
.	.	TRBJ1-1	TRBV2	TGTGCCAGCAGTGAAGCGGTGACTCGACGCGGGATGAACACTGAAGCTTTCTTT	CASSEAVTRRGMNTEAFF
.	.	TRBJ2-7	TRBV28	TGTGCCAGCAGTGTCCGGGACACCTACGAGCAGTACTTC	CASSVRDTYEQYF
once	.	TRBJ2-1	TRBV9	TGTGCCAGCAGCGGGAGGGGGGACAATGAGCAGTTCTTC	CASSGRGDNEQFF
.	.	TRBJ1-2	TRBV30	TGTGCCTGGACCGCCCCACACAGGCAGGTTTTATACACCTTC	CAWTAPHRQVLYTF
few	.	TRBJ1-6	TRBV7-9	TGTGCCAGCAGCCGTGGGAATTCACCCCTCCACTTT	CASSRGNSPLHF
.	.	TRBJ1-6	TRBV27	TGTGCCAGCAGGATCTGGGGCGTTGACAATTCACCCCTCCACTTT	CASRIWGVDNSPLHF
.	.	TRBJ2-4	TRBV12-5	TGTGCTAGTGGTCCTCCGACCGGGACCAAAAACATTCAGTACTTC	CASGPPTGTKNIQYF
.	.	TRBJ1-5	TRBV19	TGTGCCAGTAGGGATCAGGATCTGGCTCAGCCCCAGCATTTT	CASRDQDLAQPQHF
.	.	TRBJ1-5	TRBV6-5	TGTGCCAGCAGTTACTCCCAGTATAGCAATCAGCCCCAGCATTTT	CASSYSQYSNQPQHF
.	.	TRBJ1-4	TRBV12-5	TGTGCTAGTGGTCCCCATGACCGGGATGGGAAAAAACTGTTTTTT	CASGPHDRDGKKLFF
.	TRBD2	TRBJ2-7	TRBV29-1	TGCAGCGTTGTAACACTAGCGGGAGGCGAGCAGTACTTC	CSVVTLAGGEQYF
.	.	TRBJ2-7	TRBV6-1	TGTGCCAGCAATGGCCACATCCACGAGCAGTACTTC	CASNGHIHEQYF
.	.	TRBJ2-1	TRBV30	TGTGCCTGGAGTGAAGACCCACTACGGTTTACGGCGGAGGTGTACAATGAGCAGTTCTTC	CAWSEDPLRFTAEVYNEQFF
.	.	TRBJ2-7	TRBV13	TGTGCCAGCAGCCTCCGGGACACGATATACGAGCAGTACTTC	CASSLRDTIYEQYF
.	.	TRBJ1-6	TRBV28	TGTGCCAGCAGAACTTATAACGGGACGGCCGAGCCACCCCTCCACTTT	CASRTYNGTAEPPLHF
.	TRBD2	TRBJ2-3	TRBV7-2	TGTGCCAGCAGCTCGAAGCCGGGACTAGCCCAAGATACGCAGTATTTT	CASSSKPGLAQDTQYF
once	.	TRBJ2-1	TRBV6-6	TGTGCTAGCAGTTATGAGGACAATGAGCAGTTCTTC	CASSYEDNEQFF
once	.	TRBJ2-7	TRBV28	TGTGCCAGCAGTTTACAGGGGAACCCCGGGCAGTACTTC	CASSLQGNPGQYF
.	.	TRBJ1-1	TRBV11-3	TGTGCCAGCAGCAATACCCCTTACACTGAAGCTTTCTTT	CASSNTPYTEAFF
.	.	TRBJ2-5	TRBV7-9	TGTGCCAGCAGCCCGGGGAGGGACAGGGAGACCCAGTACTTC	CASSPGRDRETQYF
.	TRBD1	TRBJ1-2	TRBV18	TGTGCCAGCTCACCATTGGACAGGGGGAATGGCTACACCTTC	CASSPLDRGNGYTF
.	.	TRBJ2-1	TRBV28	TGTGCCAGCAGCGGGGAGGGACACGAATACAATGAGCAGTTCTTC	CASSGEGHEYNEQFF